Listed below are T cell receptor beta chains from one sample, sequenced in a study of identical twins. TCRdb re-called the 5' RACE reads with MiXCR, one entry per CDR3 protein. Altogether about 150,000 distinct CDR3 sequences are present, under 4.5% being singletons, with the ten largest covering approximately 7.6%. Sequenced sample: memory T cells sorted from blood. These receptor sequences come from a man between 18 and 35 years old in good health. Each CDR3 is given with its conserved first and last residue. The D gene is left open where the match is weak. For some rows the clone size is stated as once, few or many, or as a class when expanded; others skip it.

>TRBV3-1|TRBJ1-2|-|many
TGTGCCAGCAGCCAAGGGACCGACTATGGCTACACCTTC
CASSQGTDYGYTF
>TRBV28|TRBJ2-7|-|many
TGTGCCAGCAGTTTCCAACAGGGAGAGTGGAACGAGCAGTACTTC
CASSFQQGEWNEQYF
>TRBV5-1|TRBJ1-3|-|-
TGCGCCAGCAGCTTCGACAGACTCTCTGGAAACACCATATATTTT
CASSFDRLSGNTIYF
>TRBV5-1|TRBJ2-1|-|many
TGCGCCAGCAGCTTGGGCACTACCAACAATGAGCAGTTCTTC
CASSLGTTNNEQFF
>TRBV20-1|TRBJ2-6|TRBD1|many
TGCAGTGCTAGAGATTATAGAGGGACAGGGACTGGGGCCAACGTCCTGACTTTC
CSARDYRGTGTGANVLTF
>TRBV6-1|TRBJ1-1|TRBD1|many
TGTGCCAGCCTCGGACAGGAAGCGAACACTGAAGCTTTCTTT
CASLGQEANTEAFF
>TRBV12-3/TRBV12-4|TRBJ2-1|-|many
TGTGCCAGCAGTTCTTTAACGGGACCCATCTCTGAGCAGTTCTTC
CASSSLTGPISEQFF
>TRBV20-1|TRBJ2-1|TRBD2|many
TGCAGTGCTAGTATGACGGGAGGCCCCTGGGGAGGTGAGCAGTTCTTC
CSASMTGGPWGGEQFF
>TRBV12-3/TRBV12-4|TRBJ2-6|-|many
TGTGCCAGCAGTTTCACAGCCGGGGCCAACGTCCTGACTTTC
CASSFTAGANVLTF
>TRBV12-3/TRBV12-4|TRBJ1-1|TRBD1|many
TGTGCCAGCAGCCCAAGACAGGGGGCAGAAGCTTTCTTT
CASSPRQGAEAFF
>TRBV30|TRBJ2-2|-|many
TGTGCCTGGAGTGTAATAGGGGGAACGGCCGGGGAGCTGTTTTTT
CAWSVIGGTAGELFF
>TRBV7-3|TRBJ2-3|TRBD2|many
TGTGCCAGCAGCCTGGGAGGGAGGGCCCGCACAGATACGCAGTATTTT
CASSLGGRARTDTQYF
>TRBV5-6|TRBJ2-1|-|many
TGTGCCAGCAGCTTGGGACAGTACTACAATGAGCAGTTCTTC
CASSLGQYYNEQFF
>TRBV5-5|TRBJ2-1|-|many
TGTGCCAGCAGCGAGCACCGGGAGCAGTTCTTC
CASSEHREQFF
>TRBV20-1|TRBJ1-1|-|many
TGCAGTGCCAGAGACATAGTCATGAACACTGAAGCTTTCTTT
CSARDIVMNTEAFF
>TRBV20-1|TRBJ2-3|TRBD2|-
TGCAGTGCAACCCCGGGCGGGAGTGCCACAGATACGCAGTATTTT
CSATPGGSATDTQYF
>TRBV5-1|TRBJ2-6|-|few
TGCGCCAGCAGCCCGGACCCCAGCTCTGGGGCCAACGTCCTGACTTTC
CASSPDPSSGANVLTF
>TRBV6-1|TRBJ2-3|TRBD1|many
TGTGCCAGCAGTCCCCCGGACAGGGTATCGGTAAAGGGATTAGATACGCAGTATTTT
CASSPPDRVSVKGLDTQYF
>TRBV28|TRBJ1-6|-|many
TGTGCCAGCTTTTCACCGGCAGGGCCAGGGGTTTCCGGTACCCCCCTCCACTTT
CASFSPAGPGVSGTPLHF
>TRBV9|TRBJ2-2|TRBD1|-
TGTGCCAGCAGCGCCCGACAGGGGATCGGGGAGCTGTTTTTT
CASSARQGIGELFF
>TRBV5-1|TRBJ2-1|TRBD2|many
TGCGCCAGCAGTCAGACTAGCGGGAATGGCAATGAGCAGTTCTTC
CASSQTSGNGNEQFF
>TRBV11-1|TRBJ2-6|-|-
TGTGCCAGCAGCTTGTCCGGGATCCCCTTCTCTGGGGCCAACGTCCTGACTTTC
CASSLSGIPFSGANVLTF
>TRBV12-3/TRBV12-4|TRBJ1-5|TRBD1|many
TGTGCCAGCAGACCCACAGGGGAAGGTCAGCCCCAGCATTTT
CASRPTGEGQPQHF
>TRBV12-3/TRBV12-4|TRBJ1-1|-|many
TGTGCCAGCAGTTTAGTTCGGCTAGACGGGGACACTGAAGCTTTCTTT
CASSLVRLDGDTEAFF
>TRBV20-1|TRBJ2-7|-|many
TGCAGTGCCCCAAAAGGGGGCGGGGACGAGCAGTACTTC
CSAPKGGGDEQYF
>TRBV20-1|TRBJ1-4|TRBD1|many
TGCAGTGCTGACTCCGGGACAGGGAATGAAAAACTGTTTTTT
CSADSGTGNEKLFF
>TRBV20-1|TRBJ2-3|-|many
TGCAGTGCCCTACAGAAGATTAGCACAGATACGCAGTATTTT
CSALQKISTDTQYF
>TRBV27|TRBJ2-3|TRBD1|many
TGTGCCAGCAGTCCGCGCCGGGACAGGGCGACAGATACGCAGTATTTT
CASSPRRDRATDTQYF
>TRBV6-5|TRBJ2-4|TRBD2|many
TGTGCCAGCAGTTACTCCCCGAGCGGGGTAGCCAAAAACATTCAGTACTTC
CASSYSPSGVAKNIQYF
>TRBV2|TRBJ1-4|-|many
TGTGCCAGCAGTGAAGCTTCCAGGGTGGAAAAACTGTTTTTT
CASSEASRVEKLFF
>TRBV15|TRBJ2-1|TRBD2|many
TGTGCCACCAGCAGAGGCCTAGCGGAATACAATGAGCAGTTCTTC
CATSRGLAEYNEQFF
>TRBV12-3/TRBV12-4|TRBJ2-1|TRBD2|many
TGTGCCAGCCGCCGGGGGGGGATCGACAATGAGCAGTTCTTC
CASRRGGIDNEQFF
>TRBV7-7|TRBJ2-5|-|-
TGTGCCAGCAGCTTAGAACCCGCCGGGGAGACCCAGTACTTC
CASSLEPAGETQYF
>TRBV6-2/TRBV6-3|TRBJ2-1|-|many
TGTGCCAGCAGTTACAGCGGGACAGCCGGTTACAATGAGCAGTTCTTC
CASSYSGTAGYNEQFF
>TRBV7-9|TRBJ1-2|TRBD1|many
TGTGCCAGCAGCGCGAGGGGGCAGTCCGATGATGGCTACACCTTC
CASSARGQSDDGYTF
>TRBV7-2|TRBJ2-5|TRBD2|many
TGTGCCAGCAGCTTAGATAGCGGGAGGCGCGCGGAGACCCAGTACTTC
CASSLDSGRRAETQYF
>TRBV11-2|TRBJ2-5|-|many
TGTGCCAGCAGCTTAGACAGGGGAGGTGAGACCCAGTACTTC
CASSLDRGGETQYF
>TRBV20-1|TRBJ2-3|TRBD2|-
TGCAGTGCTAGAAAGTCAGGTTTGGGCGGGAGGATCACAGATACGCAGTATTTT
CSARKSGLGGRITDTQYF
>TRBV20-1|TRBJ2-6|-|many
TGCAGTGCTAGTCAGGGGAGCTCTGGGGCCAACGTCCTGACTTTC
CSASQGSSGANVLTF
>TRBV6-6|TRBJ1-5|-|many
TGTGCCAGCAGTTACTCGAGCGGCCAGCCCCAGCATTTT
CASSYSSGQPQHF
>TRBV7-9|TRBJ2-1|TRBD2|many
TGTGCCAGCAGCTTTTGGGCGGTAGCGGGAGACAATGAGCAGTTCTTC
CASSFWAVAGDNEQFF
>TRBV29-1|TRBJ1-1|TRBD1|many
TGCAGCGTGGGACAGGACTGGGCTTTCTTT
CSVGQDWAFF
>TRBV11-2|TRBJ2-5|TRBD2|many
TGTGCCAGCACCGTGGGGGGGGGAGGAGCGGGAGTGGGGGAGACCCAGTACTTC
CASTVGGGGAGVGETQYF
>TRBV15|TRBJ1-4|-|many
TGTGCCACCAGCAACGGCAGGGTGGGAAAACTGTTTTTT
CATSNGRVGKLFF
>TRBV24-1|TRBJ2-1|-|many
TGTGCCACCAGTGATTTGACAGGCTTCGGCTACAATGAGCAGTTCTTC
CATSDLTGFGYNEQFF
>TRBV20-1|TRBJ2-5|-|many
TGCAGTGCTTCAAAACGGGAAGAGACCCAGTACTTC
CSASKREETQYF
>TRBV20-1|TRBJ2-5|TRBD2|many
TGCAGTGCTCCCCCGGGACTAGCGGGAGGGCGATTGGGAGAGACCCAGTACTTC
CSAPPGLAGGRLGETQYF
>TRBV29-1|TRBJ2-5|-|-
TGCAGCGTTGAAGGGCTCGGGACCCAGTACTTC
CSVEGLGTQYF
>TRBV6-1|TRBJ1-2|TRBD1|-
TGTGCCAGCAGTGGGTACCCAGGGACAGACGATGGCTACACCTTC
CASSGYPGTDDGYTF
>TRBV20-1|TRBJ2-1|-|many
TGCAGTACTACCGTGTCCCATAGAGCAACCTACAATGAGCAGTTCTTC
CSTTVSHRATYNEQFF
>TRBV7-3|TRBJ2-2|-|many
TGTGCCAGCAGCTTAAGTAACACCGGGGAGCTGTTTTTT
CASSLSNTGELFF
>TRBV4-2|TRBJ2-5|TRBD2|many
TGTGCCAGCAGCCGACGACTAGCGGGAGGGGAAGAGACCCAGTACTTC
CASSRRLAGGEETQYF
>TRBV5-1|TRBJ1-1|-|many
TGCGCCAGCAGCCCGATCAGGGGACTTTCGAACACTGAAGCTTTCTTT
CASSPIRGLSNTEAFF
>TRBV24-1|TRBJ2-1|-|many
TGTGCCACCAGTGATTTTGACAGGTCCTACAATGAGCAGTTCTTC
CATSDFDRSYNEQFF
>TRBV29-1|TRBJ2-7|TRBD1|many
TGCAGCGTTCCGATACAGGGGATCCGCGAGCAGTACTTC
CSVPIQGIREQYF
>TRBV11-2|TRBJ2-1|-|many
TGTGCCAGCAGCTTGCGGGCAGATAGCTCCTACAATGAGCAGTTCTTC
CASSLRADSSYNEQFF
>TRBV18|TRBJ1-1|-|many
TGTGCCAGCTCACCGCGGGCCCCAGACGACACTGAAGCTTTCTTT
CASSPRAPDDTEAFF
>TRBV28|TRBJ2-7|-|many
TGTGCCAGCAGCTCCCCCCTCCTCCCGGGATACGAGCAGTACTTC
CASSSPLLPGYEQYF
>TRBV4-3|TRBJ2-2|TRBD2|many
TGCGCCAGCAGCGCAGGACTAGCGGGAGGGACCGGGGAGCTGTTTTTT
CASSAGLAGGTGELFF